A selection of T cell receptor beta chains follows, all from one sample in a study of Ad26.COV2.S vaccination and SARS-CoV-2 variants. Libraries were prepared by immunoSEQ multiplex PCR; TCRdb keeps only in-frame clonotypes and omits some of them. The repertoire holds 320,000 or so clones, with about nine tenths as singletons. Material: peripheral blood, obtained in a trial of Ad26.COV2.S vaccine versus placebo. These receptors were taken from a person aged 18-60 years who received the Ad26.COV2.S COVID-19 vaccine or a placebo. Each CDR3 is given with its conserved first and last residue. Each record gives: J gene, V gene, CDR3 protein.

J gene: TRBJ1-5; V gene: TRBV6-2/TRBV6-3; CDR3 protein: CASSYGQGAQPQHF
J gene: TRBJ1-5; V gene: TRBV18; CDR3 protein: CASSPTGGNQPQHF
J gene: TRBJ2-1; V gene: TRBV19; CDR3 protein: CASSIVTSNEQFF
J gene: TRBJ1-2; V gene: TRBV2; CDR3 protein: CATLTPPGQSLFNYGYTF
J gene: TRBJ2-1; V gene: TRBV27; CDR3 protein: CASSLSGTYNEQFF
J gene: TRBJ1-2; V gene: TRBV6-6; CDR3 protein: CAGAQGYGYTF
J gene: TRBJ2-1; V gene: TRBV6-5; CDR3 protein: CASSYNAGRRFF
J gene: TRBJ2-1; V gene: TRBV4-1; CDR3 protein: CASSQETGNLYNEQFF
J gene: TRBJ1-2; V gene: TRBV19; CDR3 protein: CASSMTGANYGYTF
J gene: TRBJ1-1; V gene: TRBV6-1; CDR3 protein: CASSEGQVNTEAFF
J gene: TRBJ1-1; V gene: TRBV12-5; CDR3 protein: CASGLVLSGTEAFF
J gene: TRBJ2-1; V gene: TRBV10-3; CDR3 protein: CAISGFSGGAESSYNEQFF